This T cell receptor beta chain was retrieved from a study of blood T cell repertoires in COVID-19. Looking at the study overall: Specimens from acute and convalescent COVID-19 originated in the United States, Italy and Spain.

The CDR3 has 16 residues. Germline loops: CDR1 LNHDA, CDR2 SQIVND (reference sequence). V dropped 3 bases and J dropped 0 bases, with 12 bases sitting between them. This clone was seen a single time. In the original processing: Researchers report that nucleated cell counts were estimated from reference gene primer amplification. TCRdb keeps only in-frame clones here, not all; method: immunoSEQ multiplex PCR. That table is the source of V, J and clone size, and D and trimming were worked out from the DNA. Of around 39,000 clones listed, around 85% are singletons. The sequence was obtained from a man aged 80 or over with active or convalescent COVID-19. Sequencing input: peripheral blood. The rearrangement links TRBV19 to TRBJ2-1, with D uncertain. CDR3 bases: TGTGCCAGTAGTATCATTGGTCTCAGCTCCTACAATGAGCAGTTCTTC. It translates to CASSIIGLSSYNEQFF. Variable domain in full (rest from reference TRBV19 and TRBJ2-1): DGGITQSPKYLFRKEGQNVTLSCEQNLNHDAMYWYRQDPGQGLRLIYYSQIVNDFQKGDIAEGYSVSREKKESFPLTVTSAQKNPTAFYLCASSIIGLSSYNEQFFGPGTRLTVL.